This is a list of T cell receptor beta chains from one sample in a study of blood T cell repertoires in COVID-19. Profiling relied on immunoSEQ multiplex PCR, and the TCRdb table lists in-frame clones only, not all of them. The profile covers approximately 310,000 clones, with roughly 85% appearing a single time and 2.2% taken by the ten largest. The material sequenced was PBMCs or T cells enriched from blood (not recorded which). The receptors were sampled from a man aged 25-40 years who had recovered from COVID-19. CDR3s include the opening cysteine and the closing phenylalanine or tryptophan. Each record gives: CDR3 protein, CDR3 DNA, D gene, V gene, J gene, clone size. A D gene is named only where the DNA matches it firmly. Clone size is shown for a subset of rows, as once, few, many or a class of expanded clone.

CASSSISEVQYF,TGTGCCAGCAGTTCCATATCTGAGGTGCAGTACTTC,.,TRBV27,TRBJ2-7,.
CAWRRQGMGGANVLTF,TGTGCCTGGAGGAGACAGGGAATGGGGGGGGCCAACGTCCTGACTTTC,TRBD1,TRBV30,TRBJ2-6,.
CASSFPGGYEQYF,TGCGCCAGCAGCTTCCCAGGGGGCTACGAGCAGTACTTC,TRBD1,TRBV5-1,TRBJ2-7,many
CASSVGGGARSYNEQFF,TGTGCCAGCAGCGTTGGCGGGGGGGCGAGGTCCTACAATGAGCAGTTCTTC,TRBD2,TRBV9,TRBJ2-1,.
CASSFNPSHSSPLHF,TGTGCCAGCAGCTTTAACCCCTCTCATAGCTCACCCCTCCACTTT,.,TRBV5-6,TRBJ1-6,.
CASSKGLGQGGSYNSPLHF,TGTGCCAGCAGCAAAGGACTAGGACAGGGTGGATCCTATAATTCACCCCTCCACTTT,.,TRBV21-1,TRBJ1-6,.
CASSEKERTGRHEQYF,TGTGCCAGCAGTGAAAAAGAAAGGACAGGGCGTCACGAGCAGTACTTC,TRBD1,TRBV6-1,TRBJ2-7,.
CASSLAQGNYEQYF,TGTGCCAGCAGCTTGGCCCAGGGAAACTACGAGCAGTACTTC,.,TRBV5-4,TRBJ2-7,.
CASSLATITGNTEAFF,TGCGCCAGCAGCTTGGCCACCATTACAGGGAACACTGAAGCTTTCTTT,.,TRBV5-1,TRBJ1-1,.
CASTVSRGNYGYTF,TGTGCCAGCACCGTTTCCAGGGGGAACTATGGCTACACCTTC,TRBD1,TRBV5-6,TRBJ1-2,.
CSVTRGPDTEAFF,TGCAGCGTTACCAGGGGACCGGACACTGAAGCTTTCTTT,.,TRBV29-1,TRBJ1-1,few
CASSQGDRIFNYGYTF,TGCGCCAGCAGCCAAGGAGACAGGATCTTTAACTATGGCTACACCTTC,.,TRBV4-3,TRBJ1-2,.
CASSASSGNTIYF,TGTGCCAGCAGCGCGAGCTCTGGAAACACCATATATTTT,.,TRBV9,TRBJ1-3,.
CASSQGAINTGELFF,TGTGCCAGCAGCCAGGGGGCGATTAACACCGGGGAGCTGTTTTTT,.,TRBV3-1/TRBV3-2,TRBJ2-2,.
CASRDTPIETQYF,TGTGCCAGCAGAGACACCCCGATCGAGACCCAGTACTTC,.,TRBV27,TRBJ2-5,few
CASGTGEYGYTF,TGTGCCAGCGGGACAGGGGAGTATGGCTACACCTTC,TRBD1,TRBV7-6,TRBJ1-2,.
CASSWGGPNTEAFF,TGCGCCAGCAGCTGGGGGGGTCCGAACACTGAAGCTTTCTTT,.,TRBV5-1,TRBJ1-1,.
CASSIDRDNYGYTF,TGTGCCAGTAGTATAGATCGCGATAACTATGGCTACACCTTC,.,TRBV19,TRBJ1-2,.
CARSTLAGQVNEQFF,TGTGCCAGAAGCACTCTAGCGGGGCAAGTCAATGAGCAGTTCTTC,TRBD2,TRBV5-3,TRBJ2-1,.
CASISTPSGELGNQPQHF,TGTGCCAGTATCTCGACCCCCTCAGGGGAGTTGGGCAATCAGCCCCAGCATTTT,.,TRBV19,TRBJ1-5,.
CASRSGTSGSNEQFF,TGTGCCAGCAGGTCCGGGACTAGCGGGTCTAATGAGCAGTTCTTC,TRBD2,TRBV5-4,TRBJ2-1,few
CASSERLAGGPGTDTQYF,TGTGCCAGCAGCGAGCGACTAGCGGGGGGGCCCGGCACAGATACGCAGTATTTT,TRBD2,TRBV7-3,TRBJ2-3,.
CASSPAYTGDTQYF,TGTGCCAGCTCACCAGCGTATACGGGTGACACGCAGTATTTT,.,TRBV18,TRBJ2-3,.
CASSPEVDYGYTF,TGTGCCAGCTCACCTGAAGTAGACTATGGCTACACCTTC,.,TRBV18,TRBJ1-2,.
CASSQAARGEETQYF,TGTGCCAGCAGCCAAGCTGCCAGGGGAGAAGAGACCCAGTACTTC,.,TRBV3-1/TRBV3-2,TRBJ2-5,.
CASSAGVNSGNTIYF,TGTGCCAGCAGTGCAGGGGTCAACTCTGGAAACACCATATATTTT,.,TRBV9,TRBJ1-3,.
CASSLGGQGVRYF,TGTGCCAGCAGCTTAGGGGGTCAGGGCGTCAGGTACTTC,.,TRBV7-2,TRBJ2-4,.
CASSPQGSQSAAFF,TGTGCCAGCAGCCCACAGGGGTCCCAGTCTGCTGCTTTCTTT,TRBD1,TRBV14,TRBJ1-1,.
CASSRLWQGEETQYF,TGCGCCAGCAGCCGGTTATGGCAGGGGGAAGAGACCCAGTACTTC,TRBD1,TRBV4-1,TRBJ2-5,.
CASSPRRGGETQYF,TGTGCCAGCAGCCCCCGGCGGGGGGGGGAGACCCAGTACTTC,TRBD2,TRBV6-5,TRBJ2-5,.
CASRDTRRDTEAFF,TGTGCCAGCAGGGACACTCGGAGGGACACTGAAGCTTTCTTT,.,TRBV25-1,TRBJ1-1,.
CAWSTPGTGSGNTIYF,TGTGCCTGGAGTACACCCGGGACAGGCTCTGGAAACACCATATATTTT,TRBD1,TRBV30,TRBJ1-3,.
CASSQLTVPSEQYF,TGCGCCAGCAGCCAGTTGACAGTACCTAGCGAGCAGTACTTC,.,TRBV4-1,TRBJ2-7,.
CASSQEWRLAGDNEQFF,TGCGCCAGCAGCCAAGAGTGGCGACTAGCGGGGGACAATGAGCAGTTCTTC,TRBD2,TRBV4-3,TRBJ2-1,.
CASSTSGMNTEAFF,TGTGCCAGCAGCACCAGCGGGATGAACACTGAAGCTTTCTTT,.,TRBV7-9,TRBJ1-1,.
CASSYDPGHLNTEAFF,TGTGCCAGCAGTTACGACCCGGGACACCTGAACACTGAAGCTTTCTTT,.,TRBV6-2/TRBV6-3,TRBJ1-1,.
CASSYGQGARLSPLHF,TGTGCCAGCAGCTACGGACAGGGGGCGAGATTGTCACCCCTCCACTTT,TRBD1,TRBV5-4,TRBJ1-6,.
CASSRDRRYEQYF,TGCGCCAGCAGCAGGGACAGGCGGTACGAGCAGTACTTC,TRBD1,TRBV4-3,TRBJ2-7,.
CASSEATNEKLFF,TGCGCCAGCAGTGAGGCGACTAATGAAAAACTGTTTTTT,.,TRBV10-1,TRBJ1-4,.
CATSGTDPRDRAFF,TGTGCCACCAGTGGGACGGACCCCCGGGATCGAGCTTTCTTT,.,TRBV24-1,TRBJ1-1,once
CASSQPGLSYGYTF,TGCGCCAGCAGCCAACCGGGACTGAGCTATGGCTACACCTTC,.,TRBV4-3,TRBJ1-2,.
CASSQAGGNQPQHF,TGTGCCAGCAGCCAAGCTGGGGGGAATCAGCCCCAGCATTTT,.,TRBV14,TRBJ1-5,few
CATSSKYPGLAGGHEQFF,TGTGCCACCAGCAGTAAATACCCGGGGCTAGCGGGGGGGCATGAGCAGTTCTTC,TRBD2,TRBV15,TRBJ2-1,many
CAWSVRVDTEQYF,TGTGCCTGGAGTGTTCGGGTCGATACGGAGCAGTACTTC,.,TRBV30,TRBJ2-7,.
CSAAAGTNTEAFF,TGCAGCGCCGCGGCGGGGACGAACACTGAAGCTTTCTTT,.,TRBV29-1,TRBJ1-1,.
CASSLALADYYGYTF,TGTGCCAGCAGCTTAGCGCTCGCGGATTACTATGGCTACACCTTC,.,TRBV7-2,TRBJ1-2,.
CASSPRVNTEAFF,TGTGCCAGCAGTCCCCGCGTGAACACTGAAGCTTTCTTT,.,TRBV12-3/TRBV12-4,TRBJ1-1,.
CASSLASEDRSGAFF,TGTGCCAGCAGCTTAGCGTCCGAAGACCGCTCAGGGGCTTTCTTT,.,TRBV7-9,TRBJ1-1,.
CASARQGTILNTEAFF,TGTGCCAGCGCCCGACAGGGTACCATCCTAAACACTGAAGCTTTCTTT,TRBD1,TRBV2,TRBJ1-1,.
CASTADFSSYEQYF,TGTGCCAGCACAGCTGACTTTAGCTCCTACGAGCAGTACTTC,.,TRBV6-5,TRBJ2-7,.
CASSSTGTDTRYTF,TGTGCCAGCAGCTCGACCGGGACAGACACTCGCTACACCTTC,TRBD1,TRBV7-2,TRBJ1-2,.
CASSGQGQRNTEAFF,TGTGCCAGCTCGGGACAGGGGCAACGGAACACTGAAGCTTTCTTT,TRBD1,TRBV18,TRBJ1-1,.
CSASGGRVTGELFF,TGCAGTGCTAGTGGCGGCAGGGTTACCGGGGAGCTGTTTTTT,.,TRBV20-1,TRBJ2-2,.
CASSAGLAGGANTGELFF,TGCGCCAGCAGTGCGGGACTAGCGGGGGGCGCGAACACCGGGGAGCTGTTTTTT,TRBD2,TRBV10-1,TRBJ2-2,.
CAIRSPGLESLASTDTQYF,TGTGCCATCAGGTCACCAGGGTTAGAGTCTCTGGCTAGCACAGATACGCAGTATTTT,.,TRBV10-3,TRBJ2-3,few
CATSKAWGVAGSGTEAFF,TGTGCCACCAGCAAGGCGTGGGGGGTAGCGGGTTCAGGCACTGAAGCTTTCTTT,.,TRBV15,TRBJ1-1,.
CASSLGTSGGGETQYF,TGTGCCAGCAGCTTAGGCACTAGCGGGGGGGGCGAGACCCAGTACTTC,TRBD2,TRBV7-9,TRBJ2-5,.
CASSLVQGYTEAFF,TGTGCCAGCAGCTTAGTGCAGGGTTACACTGAAGCTTTCTTT,.,TRBV7-9,TRBJ1-1,.